Listed here are 24 T cell receptor beta chains from one sample, sequenced in a study of blood T cell repertoires in COVID-19. The table came from immunoSEQ multiplex PCR; TCRdb's copy has only in-frame clones and leaves some out. Found here are a few hundred thousand clones, 85% to 90% of them singletons; the top ten hold approximately 2.8%. Material for sequencing was PBMCs or T cells enriched from blood (not recorded which). Every receptor here comes from a woman in her forties or fifties in a cohort exposed to, infected with or recovered from COVID-19 (not recorded which).

This clone has a handful of counts. The chain is built from TRBV11-3 and TRBJ2-2; 10 bases fit TRBD2. Losses at the gene ends were 4 bases for V and 1 base for J; bases not matched to a gene: 3. Germline values: CDR1 SGHNT, CDR2 YENEEA. The CDR3 consists of 16 residues. CDR3 coding DNA: TGTGCCAGCAGCTCACCTAGCGGGAGGAACACCGGGGAGCTGTTTTTT. As protein: CASSSPSGRNTGELFF.

This clone was observed a handful of times. The gene calls are TRBV6-4 and TRBJ1-3; D gene unclear. In germline, CDR1 is MRHNA, CDR2 SNTAGT. This CDR3 comprises 16 residues. Trimming stripped 5 bases from V and 2 bases from J, with 16 bases between. In DNA form, the CDR3 reads TGTGCCAGCAGTCCTCTAGGTACTGCGCCTGGAAACACCATATATTTT. This sequence encodes CASSPLGTAPGNTIYF.

The V call is TRBV7-2, the J call TRBJ2-7, with D possibly being TRBD2 (6 bases). Trimming stripped 5 bases from V and 5 bases from J, with 22 bases between. Germline V gene lookup returns CDR1 SGHTA and CDR2 FQGNSA. This CDR3 spans 16 amino acids. CDR3 loop: CASSRRAEGGIHEQYF. For the CDR3, the DNA is TGTGCCAGCAGCCGCCGGGCCGAAGGAGGGATCCACGAGCAGTACTTC.

This clone occurred a few times. The J gene is TRBJ1-4, the V gene TRBV7-9; D possibly corresponds to TRBD1 (5 bases). Germline V gives CDR1 SEHNR, CDR2 FQNEAQ (reference sequence). The CDR3 covers 14 residues. The V and J ends lost 4 bases and 8 bases respectively, with 14 bases between them. The CDR3 here is CASSSDSVWEKLFF. DNA for the CDR3: TGTGCCAGCAGCTCCGACAGTGTCTGGGAAAAACTGTTTTTT.

The J gene is TRBJ2-7, the V gene TRBV4-3, with 8 bases identical to TRBD1. V lost 0 bases and J lost 2; bases outside the gene matches: 9. This CDR3 comprises 17 residues. Germline values: CDR1 LGHNA, CDR2 YSLEER. The CDR3 nucleotides read TGCGCCAGCAGCCAAGACCCTCCCGGGACAGGAGCCTACGAGCAGTACTTC. Translating gives CASSQDPPGTGAYEQYF.

The V gene is TRBV5-1, the J gene TRBJ2-3, with TRBD2 identical over 8 bases. The germline CDR1 and CDR2 sequences are SGHRS and YFSETQ. This CDR3 is 14 amino acids long. With V trimmed by 1 base and J by 6 bases, 4 bases remained unmatched. The CDR3: CASSLTGGRDTQYF. Written as DNA, the CDR3 is TGCGCCAGCAGCTTGACGGGGGGGCGGGATACGCAGTATTTT.

The V gene is TRBV30, the J gene TRBJ2-5; 15 bases match TRBD2. The junction had 7 bases not matched to a gene; V was cut back by 3 bases and J by 5 bases. Per the germline V gene, CDR1 is GTSNPN and CDR2 is SVGIG (reference sequence). This CDR3 contains 16 residues. CDR3 amino acids: CAWRAGTSGGRETQYF. In nucleotides, the CDR3 is TGTGCCTGGAGGGCCGGGACTAGCGGGGGGAGGGAGACCCAGTACTTC.

This clone was seen only a few times. The chain carries TRBV14 and TRBJ2-6, with a tentative D call TRBD2 (5 bases). CDR3 length: 17 residues. The V gene lost 1 base and the J gene lost 4 bases, with 14 bases spanning the gap. The V gene's germline CDR1 is SGHDN and CDR2 FVKESK. CDR3 nucleotide sequence: TGTGCCAGCAGCCAAGGACGGGGTTTGGCGGGGGCCAACGTCCTGACTTTC. This encodes CASSQGRGLAGANVLTF.

V and J are TRBV29-1 and TRBJ1-1; 7 bases are shared with TRBD1. The germline V gene has CDR1 SQVTM and CDR2 ANQGSEA. The CDR3 has 14 residues. Trimming cost V 3 bases and J 1 base; bases outside gene matches: 5. The CDR3 nucleotides are TGCAGCGTTGATACCGGGACAGCGAACACTGAAGCTTTCTTT. Translation: CSVDTGTANTEAFF.

V usage is TRBV10-3 and J usage is TRBJ2-5, with 7 bases lining up with TRBD1. J gave up 7 bases and V 10 bases, and 15 bases lay outside the gene matches. The CDR3 contains 14 residues. The germline V gene encodes CDR1 ENHRY and CDR2 SYGVKD. The chain's CDR3 is CATLPEGAGGTQYF. The CDR3 bases are TGTGCCACCCTACCTGAGGGGGCTGGAGGGACCCAGTACTTC.

This clone has just a few counts. V and J are TRBV10-2 and TRBJ2-7; 8 bases are a match to TRBD1. V shed 8 bases and J 7 bases; nucleotides not matched to a gene: 22. In germline, CDR1 is WSHSY, CDR2 SAAADI. The CDR3 loop spans 17 amino acids. The CDR3 spells CASQTGATAEFTREQYF. The CDR3 nucleotides read TGCGCCAGCCAGACAGGGGCAACGGCGGAGTTTACTAGGGAGCAGTACTTC.

The chain carries TRBV7-3 and TRBJ1-2; tentative D call: TRBD1 (5 bases). The CDR3 is made up of 13 amino acids. Germline-derived CDR1 and CDR2 are SGHTA and FQGTGA. V was shortened by 0 bases and J by 7 bases, with 9 bases between the two germline ends. CDR3 loop: CASSLTDTTGYTF. CDR3 in DNA: TGTGCCAGCAGCTTAACGGACACTACTGGCTACACCTTC. Full variable domain (remainder filled in from reference TRBV7-3 and TRBJ1-2): GAGVSQTPSNKVTEKGKYVELRCDPISGHTALYWYRQSLGQGPEFLIYFQGTGAADDSGLPNDRFFAVRPEGSVSTLKIQRTERGDSAVYLCASSLTDTTGYTFGSGTRLTVV.

The chain uses TRBV13 and TRBJ2-3, with TRBD2 matching 8 bases. CDR1 is PRHDT and CDR2 is FYEKMQ in the germline V gene (reference sequence). With V trimmed by 5 bases and J by 7 bases, 8 bases remained unmatched. The CDR3 spans 14 residues. The CDR3 DNA is TGTGCCAGCAGCGCCGCCGGGACTAGGAATACGCAGTATTTT. Translation gives CASSAAGTRNTQYF.

V is TRBV3-1 (or the pseudogene TRBV3-2) and J is TRBJ2-3; 7 bases are a match to TRBD2. CDR1 is LGHDT and CDR2 is YNNKEL in the germline V gene (reference sequence). The CDR3 totals 14 residues. With V trimmed by 1 base and J by 11 bases, 9 bases remained unmatched. Here the CDR3 DNA reads TGTGCCAGCAGCCAAGGACTTCCCGAGCGGGGGCAGTATTTT. Translating it yields CASSQGLPERGQYF.

The J gene is TRBJ1-5, the V gene TRBV2, with D possibly matching TRBD1 (6 bases). Germline V lookup: CDR1 SNHLY, CDR2 FYNNEI. V shed 0 bases and J shed 6 bases, with 9 bases lying between them. This CDR3 has 14 amino acids. CDR3 sequence: CASSEAGGAQPQHF. Here the CDR3 DNA reads TGTGCCAGCAGTGAAGCGGGGGGGGCTCAGCCCCAGCATTTT.

The genes are TRBV11-3 and TRBJ2-1, with 7 bases that match TRBD2. This CDR3 region has 16 residues. J gave up 0 bases and V 5 bases, and 7 bases lay outside the gene matches. The germline V gene has CDR1 SGHNT and CDR2 YENEEA. CDR3 bases: TGTGCCAGCAGCCCGGGGGGAAGGAGCTCCTACAATGAGCAGTTCTTC. Translation gives CASSPGGRSSYNEQFF.

This clone is a singleton in its sample. The chain couples TRBV11-2 to TRBJ1-2; D is unclear. Germline V lookup: CDR1 SGHAT, CDR2 FQNNGV. The CDR3 length is 15 residues. V shed 5 bases and J shed 0 bases, with 13 bases lying between them. CDR3 nucleotides: TGTGCCAGCAGCCTTTCGGTCGGAGCTAACTATGGCTACACCTTC. Protein: CASSLSVGANYGYTF.

In this sample, this clone turned up a few times. The CDR3 DNA follows: TGTGCCACCAGCAGCACGGGACAAGTTTACCCTCACTACTACAATGAGCAGTTCTTC. This codes for CATSSTGQVYPHYYNEQFF. J is TRBJ2-1 and V is TRBV15; D may be TRBD1 (6 bases). The CDR3 runs to 19 residues. CDR1 and CDR2 from the germline V gene are LNHNV and YYDKDF (reference sequence). The V end lost 3 bases, the J end lost 3 bases, and 24 bases lay between the germline ends.

The chain combines TRBV24-1 with TRBJ1-3; TRBD1 is a possible D gene (5 bases). The germline V and J ends were trimmed by 5 bases and 4 bases, with 8 bases remaining between them. The germline V gene encodes CDR1 KGHDR and CDR2 SFDVKD. The CDR3 length is 13 residues. This CDR3 reads CATSGQIGNTIYF. The DNA for the CDR3 is TGTGCCACCAGTGGACAGATCGGAAACACCATATATTTT.

This clone was detected once. The rearrangement joins TRBV7-2 to TRBJ1-4, with D unclear. This CDR3 has 15 residues. V was trimmed by 2 bases and J by 4 bases, leaving 11 bases between them. Germline V gene lookup returns CDR1 SGHTA and CDR2 FQGNSA. CDR3 protein: CASSLFPGNNEKLFF. The CDR3 DNA reads as TGTGCCAGCAGCTTATTCCCAGGAAATAATGAAAAACTGTTTTTT.

V usage is TRBV14 and J usage is TRBJ1-4; TRBD1 matches at 7 bases. This CDR3 is built from 15 residues. V shed 4 bases, J shed 3 bases, and the junction held 5 bases outside the gene matches. CDR1 is SGHDN and CDR2 is FVKESK in the germline V gene. CDR3 bases: TGTGCCAGCAGCCTCTTGGGGACAGCTAATGAAAAACTGTTTTTT. Amino acids: CASSLLGTANEKLFF.

This clone was counted a few times. The V gene is TRBV6-1, the J gene TRBJ1-2; 8 positions match TRBD1. Germline V CDR1 and CDR2: MNHNS, SASEGT. The ends lost 2 bases at V and 7 bases at J; junction bases unmatched: 3. The CDR3 covers 13 residues. The CDR3 nucleotides read TGTGCCAGCAGTGAAAGACAGGGGACTGGCTACACCTTC. This gives the protein CASSERQGTGYTF.

This clone was counted between two and nine times. The V call is TRBV5-4, the J call TRBJ2-1, with D perhaps TRBD2 (6 bases). Germline CDR1 and CDR2: SGHNT and YYREEE (reference sequence). The CDR3 spans 15 residues. Deletions cut 4 bases from V and 5 bases from J, with 16 bases between. The CDR3 protein is CASSAYSGVNNEQFF. In DNA form, the CDR3 reads TGTGCCAGCAGCGCTTATAGCGGAGTAAACAATGAGCAGTTCTTC.

Remarks on this clone: Being one base from a much bigger clone, this may be a read error. The V call is TRBV9, the J call TRBJ1-2, with unresolved D. Germline V gene sequence: CDR1 SGDLS, CDR2 YYNGEE. The CDR3 contains 18 residues. Written as DNA, the CDR3 is TGTGCCGGCAGCGTGGACCCGGGAAGGGCCCAGGCCGGGAATGGCTACACCTTC. Translation: CAGSVDPGRAQAGNGYTF.